This T cell receptor beta chain was found in a study of CD8+CD57+ T cells in acquired aplastic anemia. Broader study findings: Researchers report that about 28 CD8+ CDR3 sequences appeared in both patients and controls.

On this clonotype itself: What it recognizes is unknown.

TCR beta VDJ and CDR3 were profiled, and genomic DNA was the template. TCRdb called the reads again in MiXCR, with one record for every CDR3 protein. The sample contains more than 95,000 distinct CDR3 sequences, less than 50% of which appear only once. All sequencing subjects had displayed CD8+CD57+ cell expansion on flow cytometry. By the time of blood sampling, patients had still received no therapy. Trimming took 0 bases from V and 11 from J; bases not matched to a gene: 8. CDR1 DFQATT and CDR2 SNEGSKA come from the germline V gene (reference sequence). This CDR3 contains 16 residues. V and J are TRBV20-1 and TRBJ2-1, with 15 bases matching TRBD2. The sequencing input was sorted CD4+, CD8+, or CD8+CD57+ T cells (not recorded which) from PBMCs. The receptor was derived from a human donor with aplastic anemia. The CDR3 DNA reads as TGCAGTGCTAGAGATAAAGGGACTAGCGGGGGGACACAGCAGTTCTTC. Residues: CSARDKGTSGGTQQFF.